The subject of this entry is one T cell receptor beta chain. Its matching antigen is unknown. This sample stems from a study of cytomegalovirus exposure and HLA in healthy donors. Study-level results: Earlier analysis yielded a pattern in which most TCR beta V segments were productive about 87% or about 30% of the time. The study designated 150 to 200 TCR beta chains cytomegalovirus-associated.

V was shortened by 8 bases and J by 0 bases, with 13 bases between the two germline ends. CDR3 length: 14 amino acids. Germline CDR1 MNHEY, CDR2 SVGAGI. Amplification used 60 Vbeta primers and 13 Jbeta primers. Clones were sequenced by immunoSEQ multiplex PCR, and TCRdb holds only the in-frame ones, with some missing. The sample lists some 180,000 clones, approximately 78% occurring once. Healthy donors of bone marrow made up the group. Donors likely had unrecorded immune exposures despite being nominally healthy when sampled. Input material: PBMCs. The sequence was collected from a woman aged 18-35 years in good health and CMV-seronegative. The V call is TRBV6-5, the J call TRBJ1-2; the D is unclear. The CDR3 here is CASQSRGANYGYTF. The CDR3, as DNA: TGTGCCAGCCAGTCGCGCGGAGCTAACTATGGCTACACCTTC.